Presented here are 30 T cell receptor beta chains from one specimen sequenced in a study of blood T cell repertoires in COVID-19. Generated by immunoSEQ multiplex PCR, the TCRdb table keeps only in-frame clones and is missing some. The sample lists about 74,000 clones, about 87% occurring once. The sample comprised peripheral blood. The source is an elderly woman with acute or convalescent COVID-19.

The chain uses TRBV2 and TRBJ1-2; the match to TRBD1 covers 7 bases. The CDR3 spans 17 residues. The junction had 18 bases not matched to a gene; V was cut back by 6 bases and J by 5 bases. Per germline, CDR1 SNHLY and CDR2 FYNNEI. The DNA of the CDR3 is TGTGCCAGCAGAAAAAGACAGGGCCCGAATATTATTTATGGCTACACCTTC. Protein product: CASRKRQGPNIIYGYTF.

The genes are TRBV7-6 and TRBJ2-7, with a possible D match to TRBD2 (6 bases). Trimming removed 1 base at V and 4 bases at J, with 14 bases between. Germline V gene sequence: CDR1 SGHVS, CDR2 FNYEAQ. The CDR3 extends over 15 amino acids. DNA of the CDR3: TGTGCCAGCAGCTTAGGGTCGGGACTGATATACGAGCAGTACTTC. Translation gives CASSLGSGLIYEQYF.

The CDR3 sequence is CSVRGQNYEQYF. The CDR3 bases are TGCAGCGTTAGGGGGCAGAACTACGAGCAGTACTTC. V gene TRBV29-1 combines with J gene TRBJ2-7; TRBD1 aligns across 7 bases. CDR1 is SQVTM, CDR2 ANQGSEA, per germline. J lost 3 bases, V lost 5 bases, and 4 bases had no gene match. The CDR3 has 12 residues.

This clone was seen only once. V gene TRBV30 combines with J gene TRBJ1-1; the D gene is possibly TRBD1 (6 bases). Germline loops: CDR1 GTSNPN, CDR2 SVGIG (reference sequence). V was trimmed by 0 bases and J by 4 bases, leaving 15 bases between them. The CDR3 is 15 residues long. The CDR3 region has the DNA TGTGCCTGGAGTGTACAGGGCCCCAGGTTCACTGAAGCTTTCTTT. It specifies CAWSVQGPRFTEAFF.

CDR3 sequence: CASSPRDTDTDTQYF. The DNA of the CDR3 is TGTGCCAGCAGCCCACGGGACACCGACACAGATACGCAGTATTTT. The chain links TRBV11-2 to TRBJ2-3, with D possibly matching TRBD1 (6 bases). This CDR3 has 15 amino acids. V lost 5 bases to trimming and J lost 2 bases, with 14 bases between them. CDR1 and CDR2 from the germline V gene are SGHAT and FQNNGV.

The genes are TRBV14 and TRBJ1-2; no definite D call. The CDR3 is made up of 15 amino acids. Germline loops: CDR1 SGHDN, CDR2 FVKESK. The V end was cut by 0 bases, the J end by 4 bases, with 12 bases between. The CDR3 loop is CASSQDRPRLYGYTF. CDR3 DNA: TGTGCCAGCAGCCAAGATCGCCCGCGACTCTATGGCTACACCTTC.

The chain recombines TRBV7-2 with TRBJ1-4, with 8 positions matching TRBD1. Germline CDR1 is SGHTA and CDR2 is FQGNSA. With V trimmed by 4 bases and J by 4 bases, 5 bases remained unmatched. The CDR3 is 15 residues long. As DNA, the CDR3 is TGTGCCAGCAGCTCCGACAGGGGAGGTAATGAAAAACTGTTTTTT. Residues: CASSSDRGGNEKLFF. The entire variable domain, with the rest obtained from reference TRBV7-2 and TRBJ1-4, is as follows: GAGVSQSPSNKVTEKGKDVELRCDPISGHTALYWYRQSLGQGLEFLIYFQGNSAPDKSGLPSDRFSAERTGGSVSTLTIQRTQQEDSAVYLCASSSDRGGNEKLFFGSGTQLSVL.

J is TRBJ1-2 and V is TRBV19; D is ambiguous. Germline CDR1 is LNHDA and CDR2 is SQIVND (reference sequence). Trimming took 2 bases from V and 1 from J, leaving 8 bases between them. The CDR3 has 14 amino acids. Written as DNA, the CDR3 is TGTGCCAGTAGTATACGAGGGCGTAACTATGGCTACACCTTC. Translating it yields CASSIRGRNYGYTF.

DNA for the CDR3: TGTGCCTGGAGTATTAAGGGAGGACTAGCGGGGGGGCGTAGCAGCACCGGGGAGCTGTTTTTT. It codes for CAWSIKGGLAGGRSSTGELFF. The chain links TRBV30 to TRBJ2-2; 15 nucleotides line up with TRBD2. Trimming took 2 bases from V and 4 from J; bases not matched to a gene: 17. Germline values: CDR1 GTSNPN, CDR2 SVGIG (reference sequence). This CDR3 spans 21 amino acids.

The V and J genes are TRBV5-5 and TRBJ2-3; a weak D match, TRBD1 (7 bases). Germline-derived CDR1 and CDR2 are SGHKS and YYEKEE (reference sequence). V was trimmed by 2 bases and J by 1 base, leaving 11 bases between them. The CDR3 is 15 residues long. The CDR3 nucleotides are TGTGCCAGCAGCTTTGTCAGGGGGGGCACAGATACGCAGTATTTT. This encodes CASSFVRGGTDTQYF.

The J gene is TRBJ2-1, the V gene TRBV29-1; D gene uncertain. The germline V gene has CDR1 SQVTM and CDR2 ANQGSEA. The V and J ends lost 4 bases and 0 bases respectively, with 10 bases between them. This CDR3 contains 14 residues. The CDR3 here is CSVGHLSSYNEQFF. The CDR3 nucleotides are TGCAGCGTTGGTCACTTGAGCTCCTACAATGAGCAGTTCTTC.

Remarks on this clone: At one boundary the junction diverges from the germline segment, which might be a read error. This sequence joins TRBV2 and TRBJ2-7, with D perhaps matching TRBD2 (5 bases). The CDR3 is made up of 13 amino acids. Germline values: CDR1 SNHLY, CDR2 FYNNEI. The CDR3 region has the DNA TGTGCCAGCAGTGAAGACGGGATTTGGGATTATAGGTTC. This encodes CASSEDGIWDYRF.

This clone showed up just a few times. The genes are TRBV15 and TRBJ1-1; no clear D. This CDR3 contains 13 residues. V was cut by 1 base and J by 10 bases, with 13 bases left in between. From germline, CDR1 is LNHNV and CDR2 YYDKDF (reference sequence). CDR3 residues: CATSRAVVQAAFF. For the CDR3, the DNA is TGTGCCACCAGCAGAGCGGTTGTCCAGGCAGCTTTCTTT.

The rearrangement joins TRBV5-4 to TRBJ1-2; 10 positions agree with TRBD1. The germline CDR1 and CDR2 sequences are SGHNT and YYREEE (reference sequence). V gave up 6 bases and J gave up 4 bases; unmatched junction bases: 12. This CDR3 region has 16 residues. The CDR3 here is CASTPGQGLSGYGYTF. The CDR3 DNA reads as TGTGCCAGCACCCCGGGACAGGGGCTGTCTGGCTATGGCTACACCTTC.

This clone was seen more than once but under ten times. This sequence joins TRBV19 and TRBJ1-1; 7 nucleotides match TRBD1. The J segment lost 1 base and the V segment lost 5 bases, leaving 13 bases of the junction unmatched. The CDR3 is 17 residues long. Germline V gene lookup returns CDR1 LNHDA and CDR2 SQIVND (reference sequence). The CDR3 sequence: CASSLRPRQGWNTEAFF. CDR3 in DNA: TGTGCCAGTAGTTTACGCCCACGACAGGGTTGGAACACTGAAGCTTTCTTT.

The chain links TRBV7-8 to TRBJ2-1; 10 positions agree with TRBD2. With 9 bases clipped from V and 0 bases from J, the junction kept 17 bases outside the gene matches. The CDR3 runs 19 residues. Germline values: CDR1 SGHVS, CDR2 FQNEAQ. The CDR3 nucleotides are TGTGCCAGTAGCCACCCCGAGTTAGCGGGGGGAAGCTCCTACAATGAGCAGTTCTTC. Translated: CASSHPELAGGSSYNEQFF.

This rearrangement joins TRBV5-1 to TRBJ1-3; no definite D call. Germline lookup yields CDR1 SGHRS and CDR2 YFSETQ. The CDR3 totals 14 residues. Trimming cost V 1 base and J 4 bases, with 9 bases left between them. The CDR3 is CASSLQPQGNTIYF. In DNA, the CDR3 is TGCGCCAGCAGCTTGCAACCACAAGGAAACACCATATATTTT.

The V and J genes are TRBV7-8 and TRBJ1-5; D remains unclear. CDR1 is SGHVS and CDR2 is FQNEAQ in the germline V gene. V lost 5 bases, J lost 2 bases, and 16 bases lay in between. CDR3 length: 16 residues. Written as DNA, the CDR3 is TGTGCCAGCAGCCCCGGGATGGGAATGGGCAATCAGCCCCAGCATTTT. Its protein product is CASSPGMGMGNQPQHF.

The chain recombines TRBV5-6 with TRBJ1-2; 12 bases are shared with TRBD1. Germline V gene data show CDR1 as SGHDT and CDR2 as YYEEEE. V shed 6 bases, J shed 5 bases, and the junction held 8 bases outside the gene matches. CDR3 length: 15 residues. The CDR3 loop is CASTLGQGARYGYTF. CDR3 coding DNA: TGTGCCAGCACCCTGGGACAGGGGGCAAGGTATGGCTACACCTTC.

The chain couples TRBV9 to TRBJ1-3, with D possibly matching TRBD1 (5 bases). The CDR3 contains 15 residues. The ends were cut back, 3 bases at V and 2 bases at J, with 12 bases in the middle. CDR1 SGDLS and CDR2 YYNGEE come from the germline V gene. The CDR3 nucleotides read TGTGCCAGCAGCGATACGGGGGAGGCTGGAAACACCATATATTTT. Translation gives CASSDTGEAGNTIYF. The full variable domain, in which reference TRBV9 and TRBJ1-3 provide the parts outside the CDR3, is DSGVTQTPKHLITATGQRVTLRCSPRSGDLSVYWYQQSLDQGLQFLIQYYNGEERAKGNILERFSAQQFPDLHSELNLSSLELGDSALYFCASSDTGEAGNTIYFGEGSWLTVV.

The chain uses TRBV30 and TRBJ1-5, with D possibly TRBD1 on 5 matching bases. The germline CDR1 and CDR2 sequences are GTSNPN and SVGIG (reference sequence). V lost 0 bases to trimming and J lost 2 bases, with 11 bases between them. The CDR3 covers 15 residues. CDR3: CAWSVRGGGNQPQHF. CDR3 DNA sequence: TGTGCCTGGAGTGTACGCGGGGGAGGCAATCAGCCCCAGCATTTT.

The genes are TRBV27 and TRBJ2-1; 9 bases agree with TRBD2. The CDR3 sequence is 15 residues long. The germline CDR1 and CDR2 sequences are MNHEY and SMNVEV (reference sequence). V lost 6 bases and J lost 7; bases outside the gene matches: 10. CDR3 coding DNA: TGTGCCAGCAGGCGGTATAGCGGGGGAGCAAATGAGCAGTTCTTC. Amino acids: CASRRYSGGANEQFF.

The J gene is TRBJ2-5, the V gene TRBV9; 10 bases are a match to TRBD2. Germline V lookup: CDR1 SGDLS, CDR2 YYNGEE. This CDR3 contains 15 residues. J gave up 0 bases and V 4 bases, and 3 bases lay outside the gene matches. CDR3 residues: CASSPSGGYQETQYF. The CDR3 bases are TGTGCCAGCAGCCCTAGCGGGGGTTACCAAGAGACCCAGTACTTC. The complete variable domain, with remaining parts taken from reference TRBV9 and TRBJ2-5, reads DSGVTQTPKHLITATGQRVTLRCSPRSGDLSVYWYQQSLDQGLQFLIQYYNGEERAKGNILERFSAQQFPDLHSELNLSSLELGDSALYFCASSPSGGYQETQYFGPGTRLLVL.

The chain carries TRBV18 and TRBJ2-3; 7 nucleotides align to TRBD1. V lost 5 bases and J lost 2; bases outside the gene matches: 7. Looked up from germline, CDR1 is KGHSH and CDR2 is LQKENI. The CDR3 extends over 15 amino acids. The CDR3 is CASSTTGPPTDTQYF. CDR3 sequence (DNA): TGTGCCAGCTCAACGACAGGGCCCCCCACAGATACGCAGTATTTT.

The chain carries TRBV7-3 and TRBJ2-3; 11 bases map to TRBD2. This CDR3 spans 15 amino acids. Germline CDR1 SGHTA, CDR2 FQGTGA. The V segment lost 4 bases and the J segment 6 bases; nucleotides outside the gene matches: 6. CDR3 sequence: CASSWTSGWGDTQYF. The CDR3 DNA reads as TGTGCCAGCAGCTGGACTAGCGGGTGGGGCGATACGCAGTATTTT.

The chain links TRBV19 to TRBJ2-5; a weak D match, TRBD1 (5 bases). Trimming cost V 4 bases and J 1 base, with 16 bases left between them. Germline assignment: CDR1 LNHDA and CDR2 SQIVND (reference sequence). The CDR3 contains 16 residues. In DNA form, the CDR3 reads TGTGCCAGTAGTAGTCGAGACAGTGGCTCCCAAGAGACCCAGTACTTC. As protein: CASSSRDSGSQETQYF.

In its sample, this clone was seen once. The CDR3: CASSFAGEGYTF. The CDR3 DNA reads TGTGCCAGCAGCTTTGCAGGGGAAGGCTACACCTTC. The genes are TRBV13 and TRBJ1-2; the D gene is possibly TRBD1 (6 bases). This CDR3 is 12 amino acids long. Deletions cut 3 bases from V and 8 bases from J, with 10 bases between. Germline CDR1 PRHDT, CDR2 FYEKMQ (reference sequence).

The chain employs TRBV7-9 and TRBJ1-1, with D possibly TRBD1 on 5 matching bases. The ends were cut back, 5 bases at V and 4 bases at J, with 20 bases in the middle. From germline, CDR1 is SEHNR and CDR2 FQNEAQ (reference sequence). There are 16 residues in the CDR3. The CDR3 nucleotides read TGTGCCAGCAGCCTAAACCCCCGCGGCAGGGTCACTGAAGCTTTCTTT. It is translated as CASSLNPRGRVTEAFF.

V is TRBV14 and J is TRBJ1-2; tentatively, D is TRBD1 (5 bases). This CDR3 has 14 amino acids. V was trimmed by 3 bases and J by 7 bases, leaving 15 bases between them. Germline V CDR1 and CDR2: SGHDN, FVKESK. This chain's CDR3 is CASSHDLGAAGYTF. CDR3 bases: TGTGCCAGCAGCCATGACTTAGGGGCAGCTGGCTACACCTTC.

V and J are TRBV7-9 and TRBJ2-7; possibly TRBD2 for D (7 bases). Germline values: CDR1 SEHNR, CDR2 FQNEAQ (reference sequence). This CDR3 has 15 residues. V was clipped by 3 bases and J by 3 bases, with 15 bases between them. The CDR3 loop is CASSFKGGPYYEQYF. In nucleotides, the CDR3 is TGTGCCAGCAGCTTCAAGGGGGGGCCATACTACGAGCAGTACTTC.